This T cell receptor (beta chain) came from a study of long-term antiretroviral therapy in people with HIV (dated by TCRdb to between 2022 and 2023). About the study as a whole: The earliest samples were collected about a decade before the 2015 WHO recommendation for immediate ART, when ART was typically delayed until CD4 counts fell. No cross-contamination during QIAcube processing turned up in test extractions that ran a monoclonal T-cell line alongside some 34 polyclonal samples. A total of around 200 cryopreserved PBMC samples were contributed to the cohort by 30 adults with confirmed HIV infection, with samples collected serially over a mean of roughly six years (range 1-12). Among the 30 or so participants with HIV, over nine were female. This retrospective serial study examined whether starting ART and sustained HIV suppression were associated with changes in the composition and diversity of the TRB repertoire in peripheral blood.

The immunoSEQ hsTCRB v3.0 assay was used at survey level resolution to sequence the TRB variable region. The targeted TRB sequencing depth was about 40,000-55,000 T-cell genomes per sample. Pooled TRB libraries were sequenced on an Illumina MiSeq with a v3 150-cycle kit. In the source study's methods: Analysis of repertoires was carried out in R inside a reproducible Nextflow workflow spanning QC, data transformation and analysis. LymphoSeq2, an R package for AIRR-Seq data exploration, was used to implement custom analyses. After excluding a few samples that yielded fewer than 5000 total TRB sequences, fewer than 200 HIV repertoires remained for analysis. Among the 170 to 200 HIV repertoires that were kept, 59 were collected before ART initiation and under 150 were collected after ART initiation. Each repertoire was downsampled to 5000 TRB nucleotide sequences, and summary statistics were averaged across 100 downsampling iterations. TRB sequences were retained for analysis only if CDR3 regions of at least seven amino acids were present. Two measures captured diversity: a Shannon entropy-derived clonality score and the Gini coefficient. In repertoire networks, the top 5000 CDR3 amino acid sequences were linked whenever an edit distance of one separated two sequences. For TRB CDR3 amino acid sequences, antigen specificity groups and MHC restriction were predicted with GLIPH2. Known CMV, EBV, HIV or tissue antigen associations were flagged by matching CDR3 amino acid sequences against VDJdb and McPAS-TCR. Pre-ART, post-ART and control groups were compared with Wilcoxon signed-rank tests and Holm-Bonferroni correction. TCRdb limited this immuneACCESS table to in-frame rearrangements with V and J called. A share of clones is missing; checked studies link under half to unresolved V genes, and the rest is unexplained. Clonal size and the V and J genes are those of that table, whereas D and trimming came from the DNA. Recorded for this sample are approximately 23,000 clones; around four fifths of them occurred a single time. The biggest ten clones account for more than 4% of the sample.

V loses 4 bases, J loses 6 bases, and the germline ends lie 18 bases apart. According to the germline V gene, CDR1 reads MNHEY and CDR2 reads SVGAGI. There are 15 amino acids in the CDR3, from cysteine to phenylalanine inclusive. The retained sequence is limited to the CDR3, 45 bases, with the frame set at the first base. Of note for this clone: No antigen is known for it. The record has no base qualities; no much larger clone is one base away.

Participants were included only if at least one PBMC sample before ART initiation and at least two post-ART samples were available. All participants with HIV were treated in the United States of America. Cryopreserved samples of about 0.95-10 million PBMC were thawed and washed before DNA extraction. At the time of the earliest PBMC sample for each participant with HIV, ages ranged from roughly 23 to 60 years. Per participant, PBMC samples came from 1-4 timepoints prior to ART initiation and 2-8 timepoints following ART initiation, for a median of 7 samples. For every participant, serial HIV viral load, CD4+ T-cell count, ART history and demographic data were obtained. Genomic DNA was extracted from unsorted PBMC with a Qiagen kit on a QIAcube, with processing performed in batches of 12 samples. General conclusions and limits of the study: Owing to limited PBMC availability, only the TCR beta chain was sequenced, without alpha chain pairing. Expanded TRB clones identified before ART initiation dominated the repertoire at all time points, although this dominance fluctuated and declined in many PLHIV after ART. Because pre-ART samples had limited cell numbers, profiling was done on unsorted PBMC rather than on sorted CD4+ and CD8+ T cells. Samples dated from the mid-2000s to the late 2010s, and the ART regimens used may be less effective than current ones. Inferences about post-ART repertoire changes were limited because no data were available on ART adherence, viral resistance or therapy changes. HIV repertoires had narrower CDR3 length ranges than controls, and the network structure suggested an antigen-experienced repertoire that shifted only slightly toward naive after ART. ART initiation was associated with a significant increase in TRB diversity, but diversity stayed significantly below transplant donor controls even after long-term ART.

Here the chain combines TRBV6-5 and TRBJ1-2; the D segment cannot be called with confidence. This specimen consisted of unsorted PBMCs, obtained around 5.9 years after starting antiretroviral therapy. The receptor comes from a man younger than 40 with HIV. This receptor has the CDR3 CASSSPAGSFDGYTF. The nucleotide sequence reads TGTGCCAGCAGTTCTCCTGCGGGATCCTTCGATGGCTACACCTTC.